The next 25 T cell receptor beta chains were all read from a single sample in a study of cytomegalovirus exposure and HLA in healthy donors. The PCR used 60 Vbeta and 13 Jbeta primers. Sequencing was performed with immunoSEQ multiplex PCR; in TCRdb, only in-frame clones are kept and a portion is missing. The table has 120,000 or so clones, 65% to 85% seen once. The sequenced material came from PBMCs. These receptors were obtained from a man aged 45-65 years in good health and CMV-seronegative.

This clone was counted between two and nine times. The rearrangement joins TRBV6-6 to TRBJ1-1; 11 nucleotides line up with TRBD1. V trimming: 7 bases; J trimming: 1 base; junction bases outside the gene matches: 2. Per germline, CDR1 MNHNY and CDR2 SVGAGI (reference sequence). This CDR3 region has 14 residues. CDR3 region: CASTGQGGNTEAFF. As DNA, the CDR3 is TGTGCCAGCACGGGACAGGGGGGGAACACTGAAGCTTTCTTT.

The CDR3 DNA follows: TGTGCCAGCAGTTTAGACCCAGGTCGTGGAAACACCATATATTTT. This sequence encodes CASSLDPGRGNTIYF. The chain combines TRBV28 with TRBJ1-3, with D hard to call. The V gene lost 2 bases and the J gene lost 3 bases, with 11 bases spanning the gap. Germline lookup yields CDR1 MDHEN and CDR2 SYDVKM. The CDR3 is 15 residues long.

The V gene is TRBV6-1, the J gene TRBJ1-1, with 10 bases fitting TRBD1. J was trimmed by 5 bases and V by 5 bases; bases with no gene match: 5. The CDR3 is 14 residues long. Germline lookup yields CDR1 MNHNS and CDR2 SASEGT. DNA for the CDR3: TGTGCCAGCAGTTTACGGACAGGGGGTACTGAAGCTTTCTTT. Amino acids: CASSLRTGGTEAFF.

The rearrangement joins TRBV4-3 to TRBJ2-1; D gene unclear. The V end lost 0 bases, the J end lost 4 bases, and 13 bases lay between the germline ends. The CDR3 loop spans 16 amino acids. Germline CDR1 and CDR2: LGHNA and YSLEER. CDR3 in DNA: TGCGCCAGCAGCCAAGAGCGGCAGCGCTTTTACAATGAGCAGTTCTTC. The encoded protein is CASSQERQRFYNEQFF.

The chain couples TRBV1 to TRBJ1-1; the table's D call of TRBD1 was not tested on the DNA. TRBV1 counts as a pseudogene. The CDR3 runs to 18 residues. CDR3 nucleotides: TGCACCAGCAGCCAAGTCGGTTGGCAGGGTCCCAGGAACACTGAAGCTTTCTTT. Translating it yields CTSSQVGWQGPRNTEAFF.

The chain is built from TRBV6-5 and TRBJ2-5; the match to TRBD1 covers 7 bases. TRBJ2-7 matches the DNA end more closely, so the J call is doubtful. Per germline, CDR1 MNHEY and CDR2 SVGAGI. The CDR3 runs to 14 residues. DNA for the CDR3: TGTGCCAGCAGTCAAACAGGGGACCGCTACGAGCAGTACTTC. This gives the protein CASSQTGDRYEQYF.

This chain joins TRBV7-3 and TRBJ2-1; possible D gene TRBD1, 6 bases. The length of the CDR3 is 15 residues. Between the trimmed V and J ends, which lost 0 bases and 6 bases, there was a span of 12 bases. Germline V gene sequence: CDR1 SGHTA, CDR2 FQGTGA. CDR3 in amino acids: CASSLTYRVGNEQFF. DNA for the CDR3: TGTGCCAGCAGCTTAACATACAGGGTAGGCAATGAGCAGTTCTTC.

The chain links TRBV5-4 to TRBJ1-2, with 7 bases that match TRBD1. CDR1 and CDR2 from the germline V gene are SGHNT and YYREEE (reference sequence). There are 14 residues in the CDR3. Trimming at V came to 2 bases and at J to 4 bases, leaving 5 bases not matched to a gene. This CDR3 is CASSLQGILYGYTF. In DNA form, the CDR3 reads TGTGCCAGCAGCTTACAGGGGATACTCTATGGCTACACCTTC.

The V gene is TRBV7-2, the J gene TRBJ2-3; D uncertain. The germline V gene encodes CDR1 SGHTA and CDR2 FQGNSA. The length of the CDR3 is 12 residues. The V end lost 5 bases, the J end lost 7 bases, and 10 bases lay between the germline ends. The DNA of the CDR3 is TGTGCCAGCAGCGGTCTGGGCAATACGCAGTATTTT. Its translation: CASSGLGNTQYF. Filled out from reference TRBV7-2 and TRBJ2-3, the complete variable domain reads GAGVSQSPSNKVTEKGKDVELRCDPISGHTALYWYRQSLGQGLEFLIYFQGNSAPDKSGLPSDRFSAERTGGSVSTLTIQRTQQEDSAVYLCASSGLGNTQYFGPGTRLTVL.

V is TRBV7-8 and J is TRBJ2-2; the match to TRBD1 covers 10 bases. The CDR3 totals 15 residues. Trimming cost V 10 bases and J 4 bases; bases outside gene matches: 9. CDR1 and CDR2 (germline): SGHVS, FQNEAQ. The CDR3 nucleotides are TGTGCCACCCGTGGGGGACAGGGGACCACCGGGGAGCTGTTTTTT. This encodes CATRGGQGTTGELFF.

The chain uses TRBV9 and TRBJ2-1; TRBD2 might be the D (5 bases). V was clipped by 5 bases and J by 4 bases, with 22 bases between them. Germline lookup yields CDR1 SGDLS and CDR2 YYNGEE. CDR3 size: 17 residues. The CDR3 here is CASSAVGRPEGYNEQFF. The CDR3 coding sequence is TGTGCCAGCAGTGCAGTAGGGCGGCCCGAGGGTTACAATGAGCAGTTCTTC.

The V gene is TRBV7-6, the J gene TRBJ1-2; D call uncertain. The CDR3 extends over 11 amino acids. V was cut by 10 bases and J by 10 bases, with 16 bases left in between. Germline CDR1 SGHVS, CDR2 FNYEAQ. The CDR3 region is CATGIRGDYTF. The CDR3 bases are TGTGCCACTGGAATTCGCGGGGACTACACCTTC.

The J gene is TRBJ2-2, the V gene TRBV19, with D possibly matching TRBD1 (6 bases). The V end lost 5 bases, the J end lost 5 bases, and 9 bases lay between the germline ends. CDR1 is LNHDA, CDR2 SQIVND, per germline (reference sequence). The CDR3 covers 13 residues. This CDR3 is CASSGQLTGELFF. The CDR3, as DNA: TGTGCCAGTAGTGGACAGTTAACCGGGGAGCTGTTTTTT.

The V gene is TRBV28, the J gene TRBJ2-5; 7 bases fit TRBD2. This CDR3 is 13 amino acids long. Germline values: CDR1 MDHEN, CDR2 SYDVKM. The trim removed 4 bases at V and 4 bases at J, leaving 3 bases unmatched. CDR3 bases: TGTGCCAGCAGTTCGGGGGGATCAGAGACCCAGTACTTC. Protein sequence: CASSSGGSETQYF.

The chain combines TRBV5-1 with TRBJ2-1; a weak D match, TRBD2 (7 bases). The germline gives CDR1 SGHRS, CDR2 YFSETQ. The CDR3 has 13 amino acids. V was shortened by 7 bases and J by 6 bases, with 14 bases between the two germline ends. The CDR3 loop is CASGSGTFNEQFF. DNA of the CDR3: TGCGCCAGCGGGAGCGGGACATTCAATGAGCAGTTCTTC.

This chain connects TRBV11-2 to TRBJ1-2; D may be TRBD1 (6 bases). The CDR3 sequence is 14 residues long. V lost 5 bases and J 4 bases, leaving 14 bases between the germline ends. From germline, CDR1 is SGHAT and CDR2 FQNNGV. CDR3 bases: TGTGCCAGCAGCCGCAACCGGGACATCTATGGCTACACCTTC. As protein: CASSRNRDIYGYTF.

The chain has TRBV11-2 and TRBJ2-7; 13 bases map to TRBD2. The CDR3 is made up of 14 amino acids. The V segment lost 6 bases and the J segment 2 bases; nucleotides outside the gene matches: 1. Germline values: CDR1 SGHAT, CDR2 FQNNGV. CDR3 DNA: TGTGCCAGCAGGGGACTAGCGGGACCCTACGAGCAGTACTTC. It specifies CASRGLAGPYEQYF.

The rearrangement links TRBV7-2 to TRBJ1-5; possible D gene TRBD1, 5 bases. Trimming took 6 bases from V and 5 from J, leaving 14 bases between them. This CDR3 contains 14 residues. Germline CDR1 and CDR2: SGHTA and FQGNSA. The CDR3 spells CASSSSGGDQPQHF. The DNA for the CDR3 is TGTGCCAGCAGTAGTAGTGGGGGGGATCAGCCCCAGCATTTT.

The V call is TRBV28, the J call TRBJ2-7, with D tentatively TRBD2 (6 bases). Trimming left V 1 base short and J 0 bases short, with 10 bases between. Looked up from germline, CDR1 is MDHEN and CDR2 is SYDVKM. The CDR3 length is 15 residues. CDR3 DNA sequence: TGTGCCAGCAGTTTATCTTTTAGCGGCTCCTACGAGCAGTACTTC. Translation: CASSLSFSGSYEQYF.

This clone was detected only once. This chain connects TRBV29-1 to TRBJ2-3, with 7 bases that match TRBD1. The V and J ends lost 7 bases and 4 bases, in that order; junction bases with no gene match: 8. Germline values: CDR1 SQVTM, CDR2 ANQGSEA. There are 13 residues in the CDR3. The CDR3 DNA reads TGCAGCGCTGACAGGGAAGGTTCAGATACGCAGTATTTT. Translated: CSADREGSDTQYF.

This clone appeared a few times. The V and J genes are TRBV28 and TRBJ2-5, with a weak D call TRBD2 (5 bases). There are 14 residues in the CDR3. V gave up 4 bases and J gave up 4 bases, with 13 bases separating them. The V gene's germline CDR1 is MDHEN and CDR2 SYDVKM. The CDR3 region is CASSSPDWRETQYF. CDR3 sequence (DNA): TGTGCCAGCAGTTCCCCGGACTGGAGAGAGACCCAGTACTTC.

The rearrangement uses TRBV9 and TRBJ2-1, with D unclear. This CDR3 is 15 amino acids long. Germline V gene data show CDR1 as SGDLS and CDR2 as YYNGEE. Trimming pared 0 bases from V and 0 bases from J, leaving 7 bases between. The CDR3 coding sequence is TGTGCCAGCAGCGTAGATTGGAGCTCCTACAATGAGCAGTTCTTC. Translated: CASSVDWSSYNEQFF.

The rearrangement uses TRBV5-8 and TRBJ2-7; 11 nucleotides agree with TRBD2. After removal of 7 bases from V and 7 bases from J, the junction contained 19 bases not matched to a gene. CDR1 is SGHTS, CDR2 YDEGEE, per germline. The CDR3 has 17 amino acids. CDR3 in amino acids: CASLRGTSGPSRVEQYF. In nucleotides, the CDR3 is TGTGCCAGCCTTCGGGGGACTAGCGGCCCCTCGAGGGTTGAGCAGTACTTC. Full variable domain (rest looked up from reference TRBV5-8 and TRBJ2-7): EAGVTQSPTHLIKTRGQQATLRCSPISGHTSVYWYQQALGLGLQFLLWYDEGEERNRGNFPPRFSGRQFPNYSSELNVNALELEDSALYLCASLRGTSGPSRVEQYFGPGTRLTVT.

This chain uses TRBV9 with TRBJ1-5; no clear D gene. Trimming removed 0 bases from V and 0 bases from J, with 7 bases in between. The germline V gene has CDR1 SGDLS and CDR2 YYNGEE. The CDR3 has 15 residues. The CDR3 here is CASSVGPDSNQPQHF. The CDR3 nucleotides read TGTGCCAGCAGCGTAGGGCCCGATAGCAATCAGCCCCAGCATTTT.

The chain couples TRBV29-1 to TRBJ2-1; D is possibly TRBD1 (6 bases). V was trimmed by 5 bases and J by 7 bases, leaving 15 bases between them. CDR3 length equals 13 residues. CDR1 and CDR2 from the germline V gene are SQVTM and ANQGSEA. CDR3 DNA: TGCAGCGTTCCAGGGGACCCACCTAATGAGCAGTTCTTC. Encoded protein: CSVPGDPPNEQFF.